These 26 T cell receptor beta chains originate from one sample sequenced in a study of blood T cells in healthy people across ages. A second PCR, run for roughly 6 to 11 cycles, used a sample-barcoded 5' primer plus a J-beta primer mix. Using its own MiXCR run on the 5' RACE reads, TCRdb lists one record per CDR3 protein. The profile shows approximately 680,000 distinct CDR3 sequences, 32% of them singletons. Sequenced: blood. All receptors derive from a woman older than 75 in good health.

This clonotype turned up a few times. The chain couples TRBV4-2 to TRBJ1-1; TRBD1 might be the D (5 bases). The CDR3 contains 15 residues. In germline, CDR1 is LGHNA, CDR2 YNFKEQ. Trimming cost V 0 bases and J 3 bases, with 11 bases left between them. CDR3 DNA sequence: TGTGCCAGCAGCCAAGATGTGCAGGGCGACACTGAAGCTTTCTTT. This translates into CASSQDVQGDTEAFF.

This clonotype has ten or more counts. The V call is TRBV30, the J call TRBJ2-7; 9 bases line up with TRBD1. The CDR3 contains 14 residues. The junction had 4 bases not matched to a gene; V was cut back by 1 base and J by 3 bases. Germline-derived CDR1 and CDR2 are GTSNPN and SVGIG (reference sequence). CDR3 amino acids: CAWSADRGLYEQYF. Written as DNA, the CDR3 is TGTGCCTGGAGTGCGGACAGGGGCCTCTACGAGCAGTACTTC.

CDR3 nucleotide sequence: TGCAGCGTTGTGTCAGGGGGTGGTCAGCCCCAGCATTTT. Protein: CSVVSGGGQPQHF. This rearrangement joins TRBV29-1 to TRBJ1-5, with 7 bases lining up with TRBD1. Germline V CDR1 and CDR2: SQVTM, ANQGSEA. The V gene end was trimmed by 4 bases and the J gene end by 6 bases; junction bases not matched to a gene: 6. This CDR3 is built from 13 residues.

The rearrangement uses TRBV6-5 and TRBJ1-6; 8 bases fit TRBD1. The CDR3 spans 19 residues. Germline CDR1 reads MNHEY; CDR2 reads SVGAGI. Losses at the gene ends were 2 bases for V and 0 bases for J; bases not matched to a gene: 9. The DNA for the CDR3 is TGTGCCAGCAGTTACGCCGGACAGGGTATCAGCTCCTATAATTCACCCCTCCACTTT. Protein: CASSYAGQGISSYNSPLHF.

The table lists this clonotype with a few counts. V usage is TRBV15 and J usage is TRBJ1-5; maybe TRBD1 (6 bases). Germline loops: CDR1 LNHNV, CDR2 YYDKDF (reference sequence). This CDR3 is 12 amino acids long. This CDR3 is CACGQYNQPQHF. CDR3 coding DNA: TGTGCTTGCGGACAGTACAATCAGCCCCAGCATTTT. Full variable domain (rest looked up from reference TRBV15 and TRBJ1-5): DAMVIQNPRYQVTQFGKPVTLSCSQTLNHNVMYWYQQKSSQAPKLLFHYYDKDFNNEADTPDNFQSRRPNTSFCFLDIRSPGLGDTAMYLCACGQYNQPQHFGDGTRLSIL.

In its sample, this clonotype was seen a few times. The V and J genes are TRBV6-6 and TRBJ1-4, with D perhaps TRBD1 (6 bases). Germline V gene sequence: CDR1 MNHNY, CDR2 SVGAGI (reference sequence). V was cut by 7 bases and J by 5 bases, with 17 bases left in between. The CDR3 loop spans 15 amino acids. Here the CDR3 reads CASTPGGLRNEKLFF. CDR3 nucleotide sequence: TGTGCCAGCACCCCGGGGGGGCTACGAAATGAAAAACTGTTTTTT.

CDR3 residues: CASSPTGQSYNEQYF. In DNA form, the CDR3 reads TGTGCCAGTAGCCCGACAGGGCAATCCTACAATGAGCAGTACTTC. This chain joins TRBV19 and TRBJ2-5, with 7 nucleotides matching TRBD1. The CDR3 is 15 residues long. Trimming removed 6 bases from V and 11 bases from J; junction bases left unmatched: 18. Looked up from germline, CDR1 is LNHDA and CDR2 is SQIVND (reference sequence).

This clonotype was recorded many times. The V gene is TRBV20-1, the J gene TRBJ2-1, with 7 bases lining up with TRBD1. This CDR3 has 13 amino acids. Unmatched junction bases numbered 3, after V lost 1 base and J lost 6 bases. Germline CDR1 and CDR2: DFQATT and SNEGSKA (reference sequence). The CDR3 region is CSARATGVNEQFF. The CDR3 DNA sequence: TGCAGTGCTAGAGCCACAGGGGTCAATGAGCAGTTCTTC.

The CDR3 DNA reads TGCGCCAGCACCTCCTCAGGAGGGATCACTGAAGCTTTCTTT. Translating it yields CASTSSGGITEAFF. The genes are TRBV5-1 and TRBJ1-1; no firm D call. Per germline, CDR1 SGHRS and CDR2 YFSETQ. Between the trimmed V and J ends, which lost 6 bases and 4 bases, there was a span of 16 bases. The CDR3 loop spans 14 amino acids.

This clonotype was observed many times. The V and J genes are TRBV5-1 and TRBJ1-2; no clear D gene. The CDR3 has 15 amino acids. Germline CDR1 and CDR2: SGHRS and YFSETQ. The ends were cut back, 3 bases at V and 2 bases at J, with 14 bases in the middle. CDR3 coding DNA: TGCGCCAGCAGCTCTGCGACGACAACGAACTATGGCTACACCTTC. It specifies CASSSATTTNYGYTF. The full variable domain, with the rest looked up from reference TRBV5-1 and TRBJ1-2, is KAGVTQTPRYLIKTRGQQVTLSCSPISGHRSVSWYQQTPGQGLQFLFEYFSETQRNKGNFPGRFSGRQFSNSRSEMNVSTLELGDSALYLCASSSATTTNYGYTFGSGTRLTVV.

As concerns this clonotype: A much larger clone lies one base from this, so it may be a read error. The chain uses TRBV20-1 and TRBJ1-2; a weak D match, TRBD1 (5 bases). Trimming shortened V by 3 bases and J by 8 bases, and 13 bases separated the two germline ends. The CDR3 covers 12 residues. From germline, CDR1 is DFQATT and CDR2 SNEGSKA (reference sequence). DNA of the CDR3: TGCAGTGCTAGTTGGGGACGTGGAGGCTACACCTTC. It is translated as CSASWGRGGYTF.

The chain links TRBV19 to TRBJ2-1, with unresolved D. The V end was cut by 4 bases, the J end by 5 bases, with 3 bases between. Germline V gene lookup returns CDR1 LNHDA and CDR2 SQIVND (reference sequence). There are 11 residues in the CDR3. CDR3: CASSNHNEQFF. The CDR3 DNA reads TGTGCCAGTAGTAACCACAATGAGCAGTTCTTC.

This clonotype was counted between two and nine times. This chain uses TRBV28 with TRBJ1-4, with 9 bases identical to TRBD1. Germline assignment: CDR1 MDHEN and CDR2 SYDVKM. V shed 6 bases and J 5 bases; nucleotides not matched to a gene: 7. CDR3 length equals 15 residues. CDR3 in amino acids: CASSQLGTGNEKLFF. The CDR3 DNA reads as TGTGCCAGCAGCCAATTAGGGACAGGGAATGAAAAACTGTTTTTT.

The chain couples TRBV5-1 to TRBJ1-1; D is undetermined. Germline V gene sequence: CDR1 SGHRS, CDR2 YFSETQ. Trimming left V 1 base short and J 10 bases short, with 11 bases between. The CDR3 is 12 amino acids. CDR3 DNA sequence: TGCGCCAGCAGCTTGACGGCAGGCACAGCTTTCTTT. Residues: CASSLTAGTAFF.

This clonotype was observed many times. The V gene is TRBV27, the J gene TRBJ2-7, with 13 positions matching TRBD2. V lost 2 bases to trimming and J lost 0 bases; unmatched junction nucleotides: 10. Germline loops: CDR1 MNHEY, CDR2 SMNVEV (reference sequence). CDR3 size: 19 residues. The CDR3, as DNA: TGTGCCAGCAGTTTACGACTAGCGGGGGGAGGCATAGGCTCCTACGAGCAGTACTTC. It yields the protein CASSLRLAGGGIGSYEQYF.

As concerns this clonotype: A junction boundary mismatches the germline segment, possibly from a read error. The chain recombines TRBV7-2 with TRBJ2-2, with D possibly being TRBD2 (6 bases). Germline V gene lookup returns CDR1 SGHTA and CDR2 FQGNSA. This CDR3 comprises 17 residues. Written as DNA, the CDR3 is TGTGCCAGCAGCTTATTCGGGGGACCCGCGAACATCGGGGAGCTGTTTTTT. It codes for CASSLFGGPANIGELFF.

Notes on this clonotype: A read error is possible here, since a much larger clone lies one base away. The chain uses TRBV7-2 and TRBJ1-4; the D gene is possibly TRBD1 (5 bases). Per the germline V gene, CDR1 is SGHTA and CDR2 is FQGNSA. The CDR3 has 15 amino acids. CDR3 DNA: TGTGCCAGCAGCCCCGGGGCGACAACTAATGAAGAACTGTTTTTT. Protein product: CASSPGATTNEELFF.

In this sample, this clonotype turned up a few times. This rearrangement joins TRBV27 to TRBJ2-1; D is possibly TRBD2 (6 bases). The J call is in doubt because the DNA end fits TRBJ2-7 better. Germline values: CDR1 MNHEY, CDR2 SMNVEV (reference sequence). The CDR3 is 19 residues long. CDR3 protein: CASSLRRGRPGSSYNEQYF. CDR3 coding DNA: TGTGCCAGCAGTTTAAGGAGGGGCCGACCGGGGAGCTCCTACAATGAGCAGTACTTC.

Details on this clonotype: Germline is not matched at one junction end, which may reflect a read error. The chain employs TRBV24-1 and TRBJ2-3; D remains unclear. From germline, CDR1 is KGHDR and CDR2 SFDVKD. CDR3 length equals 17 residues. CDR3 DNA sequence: TGTGACACCAGTGATTCCCCGGTAGGACCTAGCACAGATACGCAGTATTTT. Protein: CDTSDSPVGPSTDTQYF.

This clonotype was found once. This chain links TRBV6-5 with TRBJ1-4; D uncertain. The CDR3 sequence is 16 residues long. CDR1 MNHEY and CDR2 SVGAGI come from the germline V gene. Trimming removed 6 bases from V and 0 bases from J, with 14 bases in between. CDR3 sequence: CASSQYSFATNEKLFF. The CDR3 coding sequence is TGTGCCAGCAGCCAGTACTCATTTGCAACTAATGAAAAACTGTTTTTT.

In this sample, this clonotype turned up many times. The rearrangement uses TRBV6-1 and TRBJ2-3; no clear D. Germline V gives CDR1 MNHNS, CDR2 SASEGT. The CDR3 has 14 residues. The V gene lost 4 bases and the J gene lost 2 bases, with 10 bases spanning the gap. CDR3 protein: CASSVSKITDTQYF. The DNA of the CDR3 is TGTGCCAGCAGTGTCTCTAAAATCACAGATACGCAGTATTTT.

CDR3 region: CSGAAGVSNEQYF. The DNA for the CDR3 is TGCAGCGGGGCTGCGGGAGTAAGCAACGAGCAGTACTTC. The V and J genes are TRBV29-1 and TRBJ2-5; TRBD2 matches 7 bases. With the DNA end fitting TRBJ2-7 better, the J assignment may be wrong. The CDR3 spans 13 residues. Germline assignment: CDR1 SQVTM and CDR2 ANQGSEA.

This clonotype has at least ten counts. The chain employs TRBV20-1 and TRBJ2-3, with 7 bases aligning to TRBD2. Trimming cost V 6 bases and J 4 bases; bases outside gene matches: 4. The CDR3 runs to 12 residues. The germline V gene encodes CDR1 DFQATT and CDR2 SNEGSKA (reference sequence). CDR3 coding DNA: TGCAGTGCCCGGGAGGCGGCAGATACGCAGTATTTT. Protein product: CSAREAADTQYF.

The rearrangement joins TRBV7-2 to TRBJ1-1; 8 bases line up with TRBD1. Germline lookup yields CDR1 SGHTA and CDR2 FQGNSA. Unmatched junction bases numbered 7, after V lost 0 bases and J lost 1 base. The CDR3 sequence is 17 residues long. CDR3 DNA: TGTGCCAGCAGCTTAGCGCCGGACAGGGAATGGAACACTGAAGCTTTCTTT. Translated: CASSLAPDREWNTEAFF.

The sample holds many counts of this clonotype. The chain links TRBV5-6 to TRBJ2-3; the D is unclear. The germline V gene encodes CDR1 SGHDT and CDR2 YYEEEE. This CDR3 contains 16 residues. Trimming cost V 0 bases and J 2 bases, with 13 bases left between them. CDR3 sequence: CASSLGGRLDTDTQYF. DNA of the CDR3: TGTGCCAGCAGCTTGGGAGGAAGGCTGGACACAGATACGCAGTATTTT.

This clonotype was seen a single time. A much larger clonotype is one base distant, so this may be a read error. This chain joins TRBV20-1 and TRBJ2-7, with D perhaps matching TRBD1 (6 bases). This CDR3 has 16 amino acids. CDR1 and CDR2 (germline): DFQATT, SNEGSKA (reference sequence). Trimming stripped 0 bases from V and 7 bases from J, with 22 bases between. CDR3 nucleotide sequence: TGCAGTGCTAGAGATATAACAGGGCTTGTAAACAATGAGCAGTACTTC. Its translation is CSARDITGLVNNEQYF.